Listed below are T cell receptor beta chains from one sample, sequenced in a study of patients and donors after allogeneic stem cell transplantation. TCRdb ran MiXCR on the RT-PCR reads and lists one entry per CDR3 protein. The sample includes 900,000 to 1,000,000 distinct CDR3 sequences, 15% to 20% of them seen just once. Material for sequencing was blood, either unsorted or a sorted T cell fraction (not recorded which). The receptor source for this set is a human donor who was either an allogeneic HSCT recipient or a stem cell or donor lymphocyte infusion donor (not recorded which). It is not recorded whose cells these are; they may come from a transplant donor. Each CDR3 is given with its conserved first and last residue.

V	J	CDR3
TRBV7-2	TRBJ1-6	CASSFTGGEPGSPLHF
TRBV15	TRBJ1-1	CATSKGQGRRGTEAFF
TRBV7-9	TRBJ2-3	CASSLAWDTQYF
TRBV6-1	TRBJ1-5	CASRTGGRSNQPQHF
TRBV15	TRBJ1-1	CLTAGRGSDKTEAFF
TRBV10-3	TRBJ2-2	CAISDKPNTGELFF
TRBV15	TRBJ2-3	CATSSNPGRRITDTQYF
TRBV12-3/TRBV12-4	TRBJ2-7	CAQGGLADYEQYF
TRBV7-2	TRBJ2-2	CASSLFVAGGGELFF
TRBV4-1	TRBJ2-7	CASSQEAGVLSYEQYF
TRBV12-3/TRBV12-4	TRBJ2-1	CASSIRAYNEQFF
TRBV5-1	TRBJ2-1	CASSPLTLSSYNEQFF
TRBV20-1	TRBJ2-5	CSATSDRAEETQYF
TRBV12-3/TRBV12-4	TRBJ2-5	CASRELVYQETQYF
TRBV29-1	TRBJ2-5	CSVEDRSSQETQYF
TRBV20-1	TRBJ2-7	CSARGTLGHGQYF
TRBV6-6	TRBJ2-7	CASSYAAEFEQYF
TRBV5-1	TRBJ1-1	CASSLGFEAFF
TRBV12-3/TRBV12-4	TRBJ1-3	CASSLPPGNTIYF
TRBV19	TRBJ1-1	CASSIVGETPKREAFF
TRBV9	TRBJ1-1	CASSPAVRRSTEAFF
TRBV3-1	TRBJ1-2	CASSQEGPRYGYTF
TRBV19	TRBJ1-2	CASTPRGPNYGYTF
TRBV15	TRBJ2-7	CATSRAGGNYEQYF
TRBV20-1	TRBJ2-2	CSAGRRGAGTGELFF
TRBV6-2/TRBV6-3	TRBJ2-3	CASSQPLLAGPNTDTQYF
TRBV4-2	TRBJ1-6	CASSQEKYNSPLHF
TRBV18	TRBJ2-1	CASSPKTGSEQFF
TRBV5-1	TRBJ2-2	CASSLTAQGKGTGELFF
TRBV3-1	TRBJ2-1	CASSRERGNNEQFF
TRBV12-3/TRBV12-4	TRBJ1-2	CASSFQGGYGYTF
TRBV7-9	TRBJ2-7	CASSTGTSGGTYEQYF
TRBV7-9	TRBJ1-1	CASSTRRQGDTEAFF
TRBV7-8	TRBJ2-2	CASSYGLAANTGELFF
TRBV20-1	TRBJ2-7	CSARSRGGSTYEQYF
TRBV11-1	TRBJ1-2	CASSPAAGPIVYGYTF
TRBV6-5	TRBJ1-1	CASSYAQRGTGGLNTEAFF
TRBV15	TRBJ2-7	CATSRDLDGSYEQYF
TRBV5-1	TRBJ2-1	CASSLGPAFSYNEQFF
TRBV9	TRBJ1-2	CASSVEADYGYTF